The clone carrying this T cell receptor (beta chain) was found once. The table came from immunoSEQ multiplex PCR; TCRdb's copy has only in-frame clones and leaves some out. The table includes 65,000 to 95,000 clones, approximately 90% detected once. The source of the sample is a study of identifying expanded T cells in peripheral blood. This CDR3 region has 16 residues. From germline, CDR1 is SNHLY and CDR2 FYNNEI. The V gene end was trimmed by 7 bases and the J gene end by 4 bases; junction bases not matched to a gene: 14. This clonotype originated in a person aged 18 to 70 in good health. V usage is TRBV2 and J usage is TRBJ1-1, with 8 bases that match TRBD1. Material: blood. The CDR3 coding sequence is TGTGCCAGCACCCGCTCCTGGACAGGGAAGAGCACTGAAGCTTTCTTT. Translating it yields CASTRSWTGKSTEAFF. The whole variable domain, remainder taken from reference TRBV2 and TRBJ1-1, is EPEVTQTPSHQVTQMGQEVILRCVPISNHLYFYWYRQILGQKVEFLVSFYNNEISEKSEIFDDQFSVERPDGSNFTLKIRSTKLEDSAMYFCASTRSWTGKSTEAFFGQGTRLTVV.